These 5 T cell receptor beta chains came from one sample sequenced in a study of regulatory T cells in long-lasting Graves disease. HTBI primers from iRepertoire and Arm-PCR of CDR3 regions yielded the TCR beta libraries. MiXCR, run by TCRdb on the multiplex PCR reads, gives a single entry per CDR3 protein. The table records a few hundred thousand distinct CDR3 sequences, 20% to 30% of them present only once. Time point indicated: persistent/refractory GD, antithyroid drugs over 5 years with positive TRAb. Making the TCR library involved RNA that had been extracted from PBMCs. Sequenced material: peripheral blood mononuclear cells (PBMCs), taken when the disease was refractory, from a patient treated with antithyroid drugs. The receptors derive from a female donor with Graves disease.

This clonotype was seen ten or more times. The genes are TRBV28 and TRBJ1-4, with unresolved D. The germline gives CDR1 MDHEN, CDR2 SYDVKM. Trimming cost V 7 bases and J 0 bases, with 12 bases left between them. The CDR3 extends over 15 amino acids. The CDR3 DNA reads TGTGCCAGCAACTCACCCGGGACAACTAATGAAAAACTGTTTTTT. Amino acid sequence: CASNSPGTTNEKLFF.

V gene TRBV19 combines with J gene TRBJ1-5, with D unresolved. Trimming removed 3 bases from V and 1 base from J, with 10 bases in between. The CDR3 consists of 15 residues. The V gene's germline CDR1 is LNHDA and CDR2 SQIVND (reference sequence). The CDR3 DNA sequence: TGTGCCAGTAGTATGGACTTGGGGAGCAATCAGCCCCAGCATTTT. This translates into CASSMDLGSNQPQHF.

V is TRBV4-1 and J is TRBJ2-1; 10 bases are a match to TRBD2. The CDR3 runs 17 residues. Looked up from germline, CDR1 is MGHRA and CDR2 is YSYEKL. J gave up 4 bases and V 3 bases, and 9 bases lay outside the gene matches. CDR3 sequence (DNA): TGCGCCAGCAGCCAGGTCCCGGGACTAGCGCAATACAATGAGCAGTTCTTC. Its translation: CASSQVPGLAQYNEQFF.

This clonotype was detected many times. J is TRBJ2-7 and V is TRBV2; maybe TRBD1 (5 bases). V was clipped by 7 bases and J by 0 bases, with 16 bases between them. The CDR3 extends over 15 amino acids. Germline V gene sequence: CDR1 SNHLY, CDR2 FYNNEI. The DNA of the CDR3 is TGTGCCAGCAATACCCAGGGTAGAAACTCCTACGAGCAGTACTTC. Translation gives CASNTQGRNSYEQYF.

This clonotype was recorded many times. This rearrangement joins TRBV2 to TRBJ1-2, with D maybe TRBD1 (5 bases). V lost 6 bases and J lost 1, with 18 bases in between. In germline, CDR1 is SNHLY, CDR2 FYNNEI. The CDR3 is made up of 16 amino acids. The DNA for the CDR3 is TGTGCCAGCAGGCAAGATTCAAGGGGTAATAACTATGGCTACACCTTC. Amino acids: CASRQDSRGNNYGYTF.